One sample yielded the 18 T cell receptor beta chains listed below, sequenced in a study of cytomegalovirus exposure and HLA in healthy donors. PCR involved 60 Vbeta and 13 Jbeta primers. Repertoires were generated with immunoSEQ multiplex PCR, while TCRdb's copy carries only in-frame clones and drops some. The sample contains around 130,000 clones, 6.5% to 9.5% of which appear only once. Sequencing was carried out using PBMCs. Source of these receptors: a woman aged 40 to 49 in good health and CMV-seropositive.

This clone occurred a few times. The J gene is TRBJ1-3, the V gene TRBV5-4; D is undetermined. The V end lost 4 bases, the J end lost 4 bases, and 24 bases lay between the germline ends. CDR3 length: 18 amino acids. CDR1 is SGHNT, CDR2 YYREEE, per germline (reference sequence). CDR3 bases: TGTGCCAGCAGCCCCTGGACGGGAAAGGAAAGTAAGGGAAACACCATATATTTT. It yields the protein CASSPWTGKESKGNTIYF.

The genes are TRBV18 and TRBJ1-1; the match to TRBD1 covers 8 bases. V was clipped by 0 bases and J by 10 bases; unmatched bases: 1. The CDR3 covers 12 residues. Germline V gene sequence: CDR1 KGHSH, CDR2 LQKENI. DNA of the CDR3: TGTGCCAGCTCACCACCGACAGGGGCAGCTTTCTTT. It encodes CASSPPTGAAFF.

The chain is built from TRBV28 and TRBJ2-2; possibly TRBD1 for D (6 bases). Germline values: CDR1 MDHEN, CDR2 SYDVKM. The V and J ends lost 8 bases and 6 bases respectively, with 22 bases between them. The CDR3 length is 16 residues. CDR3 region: CASRLFSTGSAGELFF. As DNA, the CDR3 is TGTGCCAGCCGACTCTTTTCTACAGGGTCCGCCGGGGAGCTGTTTTTT.

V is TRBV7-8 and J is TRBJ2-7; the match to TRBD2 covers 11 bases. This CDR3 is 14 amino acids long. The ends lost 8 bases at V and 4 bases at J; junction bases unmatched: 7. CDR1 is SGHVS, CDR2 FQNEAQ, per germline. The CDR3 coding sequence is TGTGCCAGCTCCTTAACTAGCGGGGGATACGAGCAGTACTTC. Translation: CASSLTSGGYEQYF.

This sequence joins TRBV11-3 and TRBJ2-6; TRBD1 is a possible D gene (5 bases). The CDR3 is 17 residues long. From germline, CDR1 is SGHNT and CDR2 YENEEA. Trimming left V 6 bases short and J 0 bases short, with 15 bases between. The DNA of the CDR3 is TGTGCCAGCAGTGCAGGGCCGACCGCCTCTGGGGCCAACGTCCTGACTTTC. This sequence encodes CASSAGPTASGANVLTF. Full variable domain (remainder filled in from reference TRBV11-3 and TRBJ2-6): EAGVVQSPRYKIIEKKQPVAFWCNPISGHNTLYWYLQNLGQGPELLIRYENEEAVDDSQLPKDRFSAERLKGVDSTLKIQPAELGDSAVYLCASSAGPTASGANVLTFGAGSRLTVL.

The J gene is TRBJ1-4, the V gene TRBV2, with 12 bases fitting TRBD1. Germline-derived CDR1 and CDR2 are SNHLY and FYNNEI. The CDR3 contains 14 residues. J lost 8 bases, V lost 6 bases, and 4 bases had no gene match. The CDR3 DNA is TGTGCCAGCAGGGCCGGGACAGGGGGCGAAAAACTGTTTTTT. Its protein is CASRAGTGGEKLFF.

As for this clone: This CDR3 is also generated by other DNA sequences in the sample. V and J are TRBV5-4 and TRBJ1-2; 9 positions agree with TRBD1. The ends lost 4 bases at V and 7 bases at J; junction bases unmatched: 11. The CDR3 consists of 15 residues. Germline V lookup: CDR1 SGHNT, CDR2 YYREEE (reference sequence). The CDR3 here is CASSREVGQGGGYTF. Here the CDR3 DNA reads TGTGCCAGCAGCCGAGAGGTGGGACAGGGAGGTGGCTACACCTTC.

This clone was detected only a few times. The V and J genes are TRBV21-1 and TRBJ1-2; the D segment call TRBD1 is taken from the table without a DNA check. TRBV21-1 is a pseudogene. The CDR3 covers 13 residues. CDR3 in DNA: TGTGCCAGCAGCAAAGGGGGACAGGAAAATTACACCTTC. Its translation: CASSKGGQENYTF.

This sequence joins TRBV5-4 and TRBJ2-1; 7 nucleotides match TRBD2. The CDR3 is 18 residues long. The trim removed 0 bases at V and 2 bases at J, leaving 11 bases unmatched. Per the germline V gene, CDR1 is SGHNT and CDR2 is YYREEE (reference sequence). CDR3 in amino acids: CASSLEGGGGDTYNEQFF. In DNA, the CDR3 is TGTGCCAGCAGCTTGGAGGGAGGTGGGGGGGATACCTACAATGAGCAGTTCTTC.

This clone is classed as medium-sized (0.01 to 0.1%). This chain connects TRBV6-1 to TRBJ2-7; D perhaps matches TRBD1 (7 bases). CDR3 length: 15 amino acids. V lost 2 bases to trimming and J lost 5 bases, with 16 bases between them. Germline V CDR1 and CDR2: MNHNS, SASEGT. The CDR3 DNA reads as TGTGCCAGCAGTGAATCCCCCCGCAGGGGGGACGAGCAGTACTTC. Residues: CASSESPRRGDEQYF.

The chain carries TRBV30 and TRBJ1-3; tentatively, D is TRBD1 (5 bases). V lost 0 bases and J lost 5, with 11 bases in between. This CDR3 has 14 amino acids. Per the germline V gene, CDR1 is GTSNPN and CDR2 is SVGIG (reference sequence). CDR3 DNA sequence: TGTGCCTGGAGTGTGGCAGGGTCTAGAAACACCATATATTTT. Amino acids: CAWSVAGSRNTIYF.

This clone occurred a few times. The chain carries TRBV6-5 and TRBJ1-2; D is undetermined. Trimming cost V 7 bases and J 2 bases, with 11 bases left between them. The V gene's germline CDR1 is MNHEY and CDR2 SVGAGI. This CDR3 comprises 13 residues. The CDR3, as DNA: TGTGCCAGCACTTTCGACTCCAACTATGGCTACACCTTC. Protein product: CASTFDSNYGYTF.

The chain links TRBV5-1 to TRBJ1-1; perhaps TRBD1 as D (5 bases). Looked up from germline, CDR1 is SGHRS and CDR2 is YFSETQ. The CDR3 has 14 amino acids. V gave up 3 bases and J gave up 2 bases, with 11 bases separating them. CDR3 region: CASSYGTINTEAFF. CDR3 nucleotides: TGCGCCAGCAGCTATGGGACTATTAACACTGAAGCTTTCTTT.

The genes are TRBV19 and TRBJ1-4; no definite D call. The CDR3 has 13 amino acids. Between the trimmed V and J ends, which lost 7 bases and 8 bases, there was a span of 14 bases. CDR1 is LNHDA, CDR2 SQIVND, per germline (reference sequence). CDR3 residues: CASKPGGLEKLFF. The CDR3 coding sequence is TGTGCCAGTAAACCCGGTGGTCTAGAAAAACTGTTTTTT.

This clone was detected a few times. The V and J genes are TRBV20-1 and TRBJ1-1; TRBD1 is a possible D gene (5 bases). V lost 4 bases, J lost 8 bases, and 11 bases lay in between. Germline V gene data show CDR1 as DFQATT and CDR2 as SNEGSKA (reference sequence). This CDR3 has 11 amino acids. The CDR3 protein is CSANRGGEAFF. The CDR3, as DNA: TGCAGTGCTAATCGCGGGGGGGAAGCTTTCTTT.

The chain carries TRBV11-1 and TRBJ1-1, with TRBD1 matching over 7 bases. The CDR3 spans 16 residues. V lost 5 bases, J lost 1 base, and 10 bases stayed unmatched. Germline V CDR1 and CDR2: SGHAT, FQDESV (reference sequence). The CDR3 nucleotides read TGTGCCAGCAGCCCAAGACAGGGAAGGTCGAACACTGAAGCTTTCTTT. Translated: CASSPRQGRSNTEAFF.

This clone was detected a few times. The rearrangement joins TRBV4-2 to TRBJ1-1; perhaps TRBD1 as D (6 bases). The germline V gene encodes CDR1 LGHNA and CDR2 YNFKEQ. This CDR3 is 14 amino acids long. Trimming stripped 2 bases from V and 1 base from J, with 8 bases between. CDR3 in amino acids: CASSQTQGNTEAFF. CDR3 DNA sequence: TGTGCCAGCAGCCAAACACAGGGGAACACTGAAGCTTTCTTT.

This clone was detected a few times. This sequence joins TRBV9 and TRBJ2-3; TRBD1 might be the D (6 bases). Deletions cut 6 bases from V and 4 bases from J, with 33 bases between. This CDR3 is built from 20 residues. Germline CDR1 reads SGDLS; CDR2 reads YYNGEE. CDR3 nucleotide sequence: TGTGCCAGCACCGGAGGCCTCCAGGGGCCGGGACATGGAGGCCCAGATACGCAGTATTTT. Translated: CASTGGLQGPGHGGPDTQYF.